This T cell receptor (beta chain) originates from a study of persistence of HIV-infected CD4 T cells. Broader study findings: Within sorted populations, more oligoclonal TCRs accompanied more oligoclonal proviruses.

The immunoSEQ assay was version 4, run in survey mode. Each sample used up to about 1 ug genomic DNA diluted to around 9.5 ng/uL. Some clones are missing from TCRdb's copy, which holds only in-frame ones; the method was immunoSEQ multiplex PCR. Among under 40,000 clones listed, 60% to 75% were seen once. A few counts support this clone. Its antigen is as yet unknown. The V end lost 3 bases, the J end lost 1 base, and 15 bases lay between the germline ends. Germline CDR1 reads PRHDT; CDR2 reads FYEKMQ (reference sequence). This CDR3 is built from 16 residues. Overlapping HIV-1 Gag 15-mer peptides at around 1 ug per peptide per mL were used. Sorting selected CD4+ T cells upregulating both CD40 ligand and CD69.

This receptor was obtained from an adult man with HIV who was CMV-seropositive. Here the sequenced sample was CD4+ T cells sorted from PBMCs after roughly 17-hour stimulation, taken from a patient who received antiretroviral therapy. The chain combines TRBV13 with TRBJ1-2; possible D gene TRBD1, 5 bases. The CDR3 DNA follows: TGTGCCAGCAGCTTCAAAACACAGGCTCTTAACTATGGCTACACCTTC. As protein: CASSFKTQALNYGYTF.